The sequence of this T cell receptor beta chain was determined in a study of T cell repertoires in cytomegalovirus infection. One entry per CDR3 protein results from TCRdb running MiXCR on the reads. The repertoire holds approximately 700,000 distinct CDR3 sequences, with about 40% as singletons. From germline, CDR1 is MDHEN and CDR2 SYDVKM. The CDR3 spans 16 residues. V shed 4 bases and J shed 0 bases, with 16 bases lying between them. This clonotype was seen a handful of times. The sequence derives from a human donor in good health (CMV status not recorded). Some clones in this sample may be carry-over from other donors' samples. The sample was PBMCs. The chain has TRBV28 and TRBJ2-7, with D possibly TRBD1 on 6 matching bases. CDR3 nucleotides: TGTGCCAGCAGTTCCGGACGTAAACAGGGCTCCTACGAGCAGTACTTC. Its translation is CASSSGRKQGSYEQYF.